This TCR beta chain was sequenced for a study of blood T cell repertoires in COVID-19. Turning to the study itself: PBMCs, B-cell-depleted T cells, or T cells were the source of the cDNA or gDNA that made up the material.

There are 17 residues in the CDR3. Germline V gene sequence: CDR1 KGHDR, CDR2 SFDVKD. V was pared by 4 bases and J by 2 bases, with 8 bases of the junction left unmatched. Original analysis: It was from reference gene primer amplification that nucleated cell counts were estimated. Here immunoSEQ multiplex PCR was the method, and the copy in TCRdb shows in-frame clones only, minus some. The V and J calls and the clone size are those of that table, but D and trimming were determined from the DNA. Of approximately 60,000 clones detected, just over 85% appear once; the ten largest clones hold under 4%. The TCR was taken from a man aged 50 or older with active COVID-19. What was sequenced was peripheral blood. This chain uses TRBV24-1 with TRBJ2-3; TRBD1 agrees at 10 bases. CDR3 protein: CATSDPTGGASTDTQYF. The CDR3 coding sequence is TGTGCCACCAGTGACCCGACAGGGGGCGCCTCCACAGATACGCAGTATTTT.